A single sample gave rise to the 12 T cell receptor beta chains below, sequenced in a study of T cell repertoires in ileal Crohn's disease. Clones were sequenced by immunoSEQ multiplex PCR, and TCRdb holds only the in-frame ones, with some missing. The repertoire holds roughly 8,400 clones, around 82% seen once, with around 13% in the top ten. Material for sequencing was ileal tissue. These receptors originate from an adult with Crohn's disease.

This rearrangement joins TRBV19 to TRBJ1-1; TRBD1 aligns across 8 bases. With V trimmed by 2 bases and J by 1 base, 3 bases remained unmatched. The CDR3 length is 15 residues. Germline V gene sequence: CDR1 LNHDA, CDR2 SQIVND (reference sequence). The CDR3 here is CASSITGGANTEAFF. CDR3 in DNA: TGTGCCAGTAGTATAACAGGGGGGGCGAACACTGAAGCTTTCTTT. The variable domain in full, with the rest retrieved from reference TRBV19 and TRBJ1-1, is DGGITQSPKYLFRKEGQNVTLSCEQNLNHDAMYWYRQDPGQGLRLIYYSQIVNDFQKGDIAEGYSVSREKKESFPLTVTSAQKNPTAFYLCASSITGGANTEAFFGQGTRLTVV.

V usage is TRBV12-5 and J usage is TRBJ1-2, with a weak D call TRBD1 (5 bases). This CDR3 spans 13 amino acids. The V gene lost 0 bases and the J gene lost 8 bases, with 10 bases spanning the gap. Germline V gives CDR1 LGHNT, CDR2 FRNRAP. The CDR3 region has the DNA TGTGCTAGTGGTTTGGTACCAGGGCGAGGCTACACCTTC. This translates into CASGLVPGRGYTF.

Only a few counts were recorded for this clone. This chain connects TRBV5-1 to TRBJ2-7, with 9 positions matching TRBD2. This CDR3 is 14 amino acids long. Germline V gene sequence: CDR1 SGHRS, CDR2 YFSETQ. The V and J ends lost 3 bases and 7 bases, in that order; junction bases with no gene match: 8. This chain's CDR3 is CASSSYSGRGEQYF. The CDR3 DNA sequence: TGCGCCAGCAGCTCCTATAGCGGGAGAGGGGAGCAGTACTTC.

CDR3 nucleotides: TGTGCCAGCACCCGTCAGACCAATTATGGCTACACCTTC. Translation: CASTRQTNYGYTF. This sequence joins TRBV6-5 and TRBJ1-2; D is undetermined. The CDR3 has 13 amino acids. Trimming pared 7 bases from V and 5 bases from J, leaving 14 bases between. CDR1 and CDR2 from the germline V gene are MNHEY and SVGAGI.

In DNA, the CDR3 is TGTGCCAGCAGCCCGACCATACTAGCGGGAGGCCAGGGGGAGCAGTACTTC. Amino acids: CASSPTILAGGQGEQYF. The V and J genes are TRBV7-8 and TRBJ2-7, with 12 positions matching TRBD2. The CDR3 is 17 amino acids. CDR1 is SGHVS and CDR2 is FQNEAQ in the germline V gene. V was pared by 5 bases and J by 7 bases, with 15 bases of the junction left unmatched.

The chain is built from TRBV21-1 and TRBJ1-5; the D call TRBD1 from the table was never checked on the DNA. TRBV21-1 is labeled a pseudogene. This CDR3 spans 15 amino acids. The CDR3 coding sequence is TGTGCCAGCAGGGGCCAACAGGGACGACCTCAGCCCCAGCATTTT. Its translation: CASRGQQGRPQPQHF.

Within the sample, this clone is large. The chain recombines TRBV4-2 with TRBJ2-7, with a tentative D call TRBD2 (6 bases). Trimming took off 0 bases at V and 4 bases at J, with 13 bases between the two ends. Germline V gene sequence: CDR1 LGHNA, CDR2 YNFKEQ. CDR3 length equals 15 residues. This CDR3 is CASSQDRDGGYEQYF. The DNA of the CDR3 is TGTGCCAGCAGCCAAGATCGCGACGGAGGGTACGAGCAGTACTTC.

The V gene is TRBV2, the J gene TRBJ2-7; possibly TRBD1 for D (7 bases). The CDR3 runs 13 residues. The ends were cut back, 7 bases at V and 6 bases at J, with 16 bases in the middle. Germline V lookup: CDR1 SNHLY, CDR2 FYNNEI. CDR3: CASTQGGPGEQYF. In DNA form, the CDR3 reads TGTGCCAGCACCCAGGGGGGCCCCGGCGAGCAGTACTTC.

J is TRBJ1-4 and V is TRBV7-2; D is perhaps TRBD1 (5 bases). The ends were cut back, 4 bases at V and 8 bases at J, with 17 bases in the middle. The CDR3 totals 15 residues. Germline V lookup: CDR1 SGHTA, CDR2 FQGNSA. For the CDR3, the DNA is TGTGCCAGCAGCTGCTGGCGACAGCTTCGGGAAAAACTGTTTTTT. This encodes CASSCWRQLREKLFF.

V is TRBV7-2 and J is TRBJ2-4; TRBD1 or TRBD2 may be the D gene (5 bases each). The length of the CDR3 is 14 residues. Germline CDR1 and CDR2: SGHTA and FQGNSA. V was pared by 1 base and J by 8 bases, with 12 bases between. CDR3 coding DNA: TGTGCCAGCAGCTTAGAACTCATGGGGGACATTCAGTACTTC. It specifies CASSLELMGDIQYF.

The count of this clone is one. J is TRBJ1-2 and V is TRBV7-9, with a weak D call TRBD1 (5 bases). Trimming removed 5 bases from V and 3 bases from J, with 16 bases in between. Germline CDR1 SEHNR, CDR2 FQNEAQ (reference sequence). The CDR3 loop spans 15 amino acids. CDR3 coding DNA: TGTGCCAGCAGCGACGACTGGGGACGGGACTATGGCTACACCTTC. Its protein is CASSDDWGRDYGYTF.

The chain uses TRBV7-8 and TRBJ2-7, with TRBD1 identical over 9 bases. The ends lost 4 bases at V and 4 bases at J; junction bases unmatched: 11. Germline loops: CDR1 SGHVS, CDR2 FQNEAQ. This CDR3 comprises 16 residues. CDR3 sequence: CASSSGQGQRIYEQYF. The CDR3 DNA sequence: TGTGCCAGCAGCTCGGGACAGGGACAGAGAATTTACGAGCAGTACTTC.